The 2 T cell receptor beta chains listed next were all sequenced from one sample in a study of T cells in Graves' hyperthyroidism and ophthalmopathy. The investigators amplified TCR beta CDR3 regions from RNA transcripts. TCR CDR3 underwent first-round RT-PCR with the HTBI primer set. TCRdb re-called the multiplex PCR reads with MiXCR, one entry per CDR3 protein. The data hold about 250,000 distinct CDR3 sequences, with around 25% observed a single time. Specimen: blood. Every receptor here comes from a woman between 40 and 55 years old with Graves' ophthalmopathy.

The chain is built from TRBV7-2 and TRBJ1-1; D might be TRBD1 (6 bases). The CDR3 spans 14 residues. Germline values: CDR1 SGHTA, CDR2 FQGNSA. Trimming removed 3 bases from V and 10 bases from J, with 18 bases in between. The CDR3 spells CASSFDHTGGGAFF. The CDR3, as DNA: TGTGCCAGCAGCTTCGACCACACTGGAGGGGGAGCTTTCTTT.

This clonotype has at least ten counts. The J gene is TRBJ2-7, the V gene TRBV4-1; TRBD1 might be the D (6 bases). CDR3 size: 16 residues. Trimming removed 4 bases from V and 3 bases from J, with 19 bases in between. CDR1 MGHRA and CDR2 YSYEKL come from the germline V gene. The CDR3 region has the DNA TGCGCCAGCAGCCCCCCGGGGACATACATGGTCTACGAGCAGTACTTC. Residues: CASSPPGTYMVYEQYF.